This is a list of T cell receptor beta chains from one sample in a study of blood T cell repertoires in COVID-19. TCRdb's copy holds only in-frame clones and misses some; the assay was immunoSEQ multiplex PCR. The table has a few hundred thousand clones, 70% to 90% seen once. The sequenced sample consisted of peripheral blood. The receptors here all came from a man aged 50 to 60 who had recovered from COVID-19. Each CDR3 is given with its conserved first and last residue. D genes are given only for firm matches. The size entry is marked missing in some rows and otherwise reads once, few, many or a size class.

V	J	size	D	DNA	CDR3
TRBV5-6	TRBJ2-5	few	TRBD1	TGTGCCAGCAGCCCAACAGGGGTCCAAGAGACCCAGTACTTC	CASSPTGVQETQYF
TRBV19	TRBJ2-4	-	-	TGTGCCAGTAGTATATTGGGGGGTCCAATGGCCAAAAACATTCAGTACTTC	CASSILGGPMAKNIQYF
TRBV6-5	TRBJ2-3	once	-	TGTGCCAGCAGCCTCGACCGTGGAGGTACGCAGTATTTT	CASSLDRGGTQYF
TRBV28	TRBJ2-7	-	-	TGTGCCAGCAGTTCCGGCGGCTACGAGCAGTACTTC	CASSSGGYEQYF
TRBV6-5	TRBJ2-7	-	TRBD1	TGTGCCAGCATGGGTAAGGGACAGCCACCCTACGAGCAGTACTTC	CASMGKGQPPYEQYF
TRBV6-5	TRBJ1-1	-	-	TGTGCCAGCAGTTACGGGGGGATGAACACTGAAGCTTTCTTT	CASSYGGMNTEAFF
TRBV3-1/TRBV3-2	TRBJ2-3	few	-	TGTGCCAGCAGCCCTCAGCGAGGTTTGCGGGCTGGCACAGATACGCAGTATTTT	CASSPQRGLRAGTDTQYF
TRBV28	TRBJ2-7	-	-	TGTGCCAGCAGTTTGGGAGGCCCTACGAACGACGAGCAGTACTTC	CASSLGGPTNDEQYF
TRBV5-1	TRBJ2-2	-	TRBD2	TGCGCCAGCAGCGCGGGACTAGCGGGAGGGGACACCGGGGAGCTGTTTTTT	CASSAGLAGGDTGELFF
TRBV11-1	TRBJ2-1	few	-	TGTGCCAGCAGCCCCGGTCTCTACAATGAGCAGTTCTTC	CASSPGLYNEQFF
TRBV9	TRBJ1-2	-	TRBD1	TGTGCCAGCTTTGGACAGGGGGCGTCTGGCTATGGCTACACCTTC	CASFGQGASGYGYTF
TRBV20-1	TRBJ1-1	-	TRBD1	TGCAGTGCTAGTCGGACAGGGATCACTGAAGCTTTCTTT	CSASRTGITEAFF
TRBV6-5	TRBJ1-4	-	TRBD1	TGTGCCAGCAGCCGGACAGGGGCAACTAATGAAAAACTGTTTTTT	CASSRTGATNEKLFF
TRBV19	TRBJ1-5	-	TRBD1	TGTGCCAGTAGTCCCCGAGGACAGGGCGCTCAGCCCCAGCATTTT	CASSPRGQGAQPQHF